A selection of T cell receptor beta chains follows, all from one sample in a study of vaccination effects on CD4 cells after COVID-19. The table came from immunoSEQ multiplex PCR; TCRdb's copy has only in-frame clones and leaves some out. The sample lists roughly 27,000 clones, 65% to 75% seen once, with under 12% in the top ten. The antigens these receptors bind are not known. Source: CD4+ T cells from PBMCs cultured with SARS-CoV-2 spike peptides, taken before COVID-19 vaccination. Receptors originate from a human donor who received a COVID-19 vaccine. Both conserved end residues are part of each CDR3. A row's size may be missing; if present it is once, few, many or a size class.

v_gene,len,j_gene,abundance,CDR3aa
TRBV7-2,16,TRBJ2-5,NA,CASSLLTGTVMWTQYF
TRBV7-2,16,TRBJ2-5,NA,CASSPMMRAGKETQYF
TRBV6-5,13,TRBJ1-5,NA,CASSPQAHQPQHF
TRBV10-2,15,TRBJ2-5,NA,CASTPFLAGMETQYF
TRBV28,15,TRBJ2-4,few,CASSPPRAGKNIQYF
TRBV7-2,13,TRBJ2-1,NA,CASSSGVVNEQFF
TRBV12-5,18,TRBJ2-2,NA,CASGLDPSSGGRTGELFF
TRBV2,17,TRBJ2-5,NA,CASSDVWAGGYQETQYF
TRBV12-3/TRBV12-4,13,TRBJ1-6,NA,CASSPTLRSPLHF
TRBV6-5,14,TRBJ1-2,few,CASSRTGNNYGYTF
TRBV11-2,15,TRBJ1-5,NA,CASSPGQGFVQPQHF
TRBV7-9,13,TRBJ2-5,once,CASSFRGGETQYF
TRBV11-2,14,TRBJ2-7,NA,CASSLAGTTSEQYF
TRBV23-1,16,TRBJ2-4,NA,CASSQSCREAKNIQYF
TRBV19,13,TRBJ1-2,NA,CASSIPPGVRYTF
TRBV13,15,TRBJ2-4,NA,CASSLSRQGGNIQYF
TRBV7-9,13,TRBJ2-5,NA,CASSSRQAGTQYF
TRBV4-1,18,TRBJ1-1,once,CASSPLGLGRVLRTEAFF
TRBV19,14,TRBJ1-5,NA,CASSIDRGPQPQHF
TRBV6-4,15,TRBJ2-3,NA,CASSDSQGATDTQYF
TRBV30,17,TRBJ1-4,NA,CAWSRTPQGQGAEKLFF
TRBV10-2,15,TRBJ2-7,NA,CASSVVASGTYEQYF
TRBV5-4,14,TRBJ1-2,few,CASSSDPAGYGYTF
TRBV6-2/TRBV6-3,14,TRBJ2-3,NA,CASSYRLNTDTQYF
TRBV5-1,14,TRBJ2-7,NA,CASSAGQGAYEQYF
TRBV2,13,TRBJ2-1,NA,CASSVQGNNEQFF
TRBV5-1,14,TRBJ2-1,NA,CASSLWERHNEQFF
TRBV11-3,14,TRBJ2-1,few,CASSASLEDNEQFF
TRBV5-1,12,TRBJ1-1,NA,CASSLPGYEAFF
TRBV2,13,TRBJ1-1,few,CASSGGGNTEAFF
TRBV7-9,13,TRBJ1-5,few,CASSLGVAQPQHF
TRBV6-1,16,TRBJ2-5,NA,CASSEEWTGSLETQYF
TRBV25-1,16,TRBJ1-4,NA,CASSDPGTAINEKLFF
TRBV2,16,TRBJ2-5,NA,CASTTELVGNQETQYF
TRBV24-1,15,TRBJ2-3,NA,CATSDLYGAADTQYF
TRBV27,15,TRBJ1-5,NA,CASRSGQGGGQPQHF
TRBV24-1,15,TRBJ1-5,NA,CATSDTTGSNQPQHF
TRBV7-9,19,TRBJ2-3,once,CASSLKPGLAGSSTDTQYF
TRBV11-2,15,TRBJ2-1,few,CASSYSLGAYNEQFF
TRBV20-1,11,TRBJ2-1,NA,CSQYGYNEQFF
TRBV7-8,15,TRBJ1-5,NA,CASSLAGQNNQPQHF
TRBV10-3,13,TRBJ1-3,NA,CAISPAGGNTIYF